The 21 T cell receptor beta chains reported below all come from one sample, sequenced in a study of early T cells in non-severe SARS-CoV-2 infection. TCRdb processed the 5' RACE reads anew with MiXCR; each CDR3 protein has one entry. The profile covers 45,000 to 60,000 distinct CDR3 sequences, with 7.5% to 9.5% appearing a single time and around 3.6% taken by the ten largest. The starting material was whole blood, obtained at baseline. The receptors originated from an adult who was a healthcare worker with PCR-confirmed SARS-CoV-2 infection or an uninfected control (not recorded which).

The sample holds many counts of this clonotype. The chain employs TRBV6-5 and TRBJ1-3; 10 bases are shared with TRBD1. Germline V gene lookup returns CDR1 MNHEY and CDR2 SVGAGI. V dropped 6 bases and J dropped 0; count of bases not matched to a gene: 5. This CDR3 spans 16 amino acids. The CDR3: CASRGTGVTSGNTIYF. CDR3 nucleotides: TGTGCCAGCAGGGGGACAGGGGTCACCTCTGGAAACACCATATATTTT.

This clonotype was detected a few times. The CDR3 loop is CASSQGPGLADYNEQFF. The DNA for the CDR3 is TGCGCCAGCAGCCAGGGGCCGGGACTAGCGGACTACAATGAGCAGTTCTTC. This chain links TRBV4-1 with TRBJ2-1, with TRBD2 matching over 11 bases. Germline assignment: CDR1 MGHRA and CDR2 YSYEKL. This CDR3 region has 17 residues. The V gene end was trimmed by 3 bases and the J gene end by 3 bases; junction bases not matched to a gene: 7.

The chain links TRBV10-1 to TRBJ2-5, with unresolved D. V was shortened by 3 bases and J by 5 bases, with 13 bases between the two germline ends. Germline V lookup: CDR1 WNHNN, CDR2 SYGVQD (reference sequence). CDR3 length: 14 residues. The DNA of the CDR3 is TGCGCCAGCAGTGAAAGTTTCCTCGCGGAGACCCAGTACTTC. Its translation is CASSESFLAETQYF.

This clonotype showed up many times. V is TRBV7-8 and J is TRBJ2-7, with D unresolved. This CDR3 region has 14 residues. V lost 3 bases to trimming and J lost 1 base, with 10 bases between them. The germline V gene has CDR1 SGHVS and CDR2 FQNEAQ. The chain's CDR3 is CASSLNIGSYEQYF. As DNA, the CDR3 is TGTGCCAGCAGCTTGAATATTGGGTCCTACGAGCAGTACTTC.

A few counts support this clonotype. This chain connects TRBV20-1 to TRBJ1-1; the match to TRBD1 covers 8 bases. The length of the CDR3 is 12 residues. J lost 11 bases, V lost 6 bases, and 11 bases had no gene match. CDR1 is DFQATT and CDR2 is SNEGSKA in the germline V gene (reference sequence). DNA for the CDR3: TGCAGTGCGGTCGACAGGGGTCTTGGCGCTTTCTTT. Translated, it gives CSAVDRGLGAFF.

V and J are TRBV11-2 and TRBJ2-2; D is possibly TRBD1 or TRBD2 (6 bases each). CDR1 and CDR2 (germline): SGHAT, FQNNGV. V shed 5 bases and J shed 6 bases, with 16 bases lying between them. CDR3 length: 15 residues. CDR3 residues: CASSLRLGGAGELFF. DNA for the CDR3: TGTGCCAGCAGCCTACGACTAGGGGGAGCCGGGGAGCTGTTTTTT.

This chain links TRBV6-2 or TRBV6-3 with TRBJ2-7; D may correspond to TRBD1 or TRBD2 (5 bases each). CDR3 size: 13 residues. Trimming took off 7 bases at V and 1 base at J, with 11 bases between the two ends. Per germline, CDR1 MNHEY and CDR2 SVGEGT. The CDR3 region has the DNA TGTGCCAGCACCCCGGGACGGTCCTACGAGCAGTACTTC. Amino acid sequence: CASTPGRSYEQYF.

Turning to this clonotype: A single base separates this from a much larger clone, so it may be a read error. The chain links TRBV19 to TRBJ2-2; tentative D call: TRBD2 (6 bases). The germline gives CDR1 LNHDA, CDR2 SQIVND (reference sequence). Trimming left V 10 bases short and J 2 bases short, with 14 bases between. CDR3 length: 14 amino acids. CDR3 DNA: TGTGCCATCGGGGCGGGAACTAACACCGGGGAGCTGTTTTTT. The encoded protein is CAIGAGTNTGELFF.

The V call is TRBV30, the J call TRBJ1-6; a possible D gene is TRBD1 (5 bases). Germline V lookup: CDR1 GTSNPN, CDR2 SVGIG (reference sequence). Trimming left V 2 bases short and J 6 bases short, with 8 bases between. This CDR3 is built from 13 residues. CDR3: CAWSKGSNSPLHF. The CDR3 nucleotides read TGTGCCTGGAGTAAGGGGAGTAATTCACCCCTCCACTTT.

This clonotype was counted a few times. The chain carries TRBV19 and TRBJ2-7; 8 bases are a match to TRBD1. The germline CDR1 and CDR2 sequences are LNHDA and SQIVND (reference sequence). The trim removed 8 bases at V and 3 bases at J, leaving 6 bases unmatched. This CDR3 comprises 13 residues. The DNA of the CDR3 is TGTGCCAGTGGGCAGGGGGCAGGCTACGAGCAGTACTTC. Its translation: CASGQGAGYEQYF. The entire variable domain, with the rest obtained from reference TRBV19 and TRBJ2-7, is as follows: DGGITQSPKYLFRKEGQNVTLSCEQNLNHDAMYWYRQDPGQGLRLIYYSQIVNDFQKGDIAEGYSVSREKKESFPLTVTSAQKNPTAFYLCASGQGAGYEQYFGPGTRLTVT.

This clonotype was counted at least ten times. The chain has TRBV28 and TRBJ2-7, with 9 bases identical to TRBD1. V shed 11 bases and J 1 base; nucleotides not matched to a gene: 6. CDR1 and CDR2 (germline): MDHEN, SYDVKM. This CDR3 is 13 amino acids long. CDR3 nucleotides: TGTGCCGCAAGCGGACAGGGGTCCTACGAGCAGTACTTC. This gives the protein CAASGQGSYEQYF.

In this sample, this clonotype turned up a few times. The chain links TRBV10-2 to TRBJ2-7, with 11 bases aligning to TRBD1. Per the germline V gene, CDR1 is WSHSY and CDR2 is SAAADI. After removal of 3 bases from V and 4 bases from J, the junction contained 8 bases not matched to a gene. This CDR3 comprises 16 residues. The CDR3 region is CASSEVIGQGAYEQYF. CDR3 in DNA: TGCGCCAGCAGTGAAGTAATAGGACAGGGGGCATACGAGCAGTACTTC.

This clonotype has ten or more counts. The V gene is TRBV7-3, the J gene TRBJ2-5; unclear D gene. Trimming took off 2 bases at V and 4 bases at J, with 5 bases between the two ends. Germline CDR1 SGHTA, CDR2 FQGTGA. The CDR3 consists of 12 residues. The DNA of the CDR3 is TGTGCCAGCAGCTTACAGGCAGAGACCCAGTACTTC. Translation: CASSLQAETQYF.

This clonotype was counted at least ten times. V and J are TRBV6-1 and TRBJ2-3; 10 positions match TRBD2. The germline V gene has CDR1 MNHNS and CDR2 SASEGT. V was clipped by 5 bases and J by 4 bases; unmatched bases: 12. CDR3 length: 17 residues. CDR3 nucleotides: TGTGCCAGCAGTCCGCATATGGCTAGCGGGGGAGCAGATACGCAGTATTTT. Translation gives CASSPHMASGGADTQYF.

This clonotype came up a few times. The chain combines TRBV29-1 with TRBJ1-1, with D tentatively TRBD1 (6 bases). From germline, CDR1 is SQVTM and CDR2 ANQGSEA. The germline V and J ends were trimmed by 7 bases and 5 bases, with 11 bases remaining between them. The CDR3 is 11 amino acids. CDR3 sequence: CSARGSTEAFF. DNA for the CDR3: TGCAGCGCAAGGGGGTCTACTGAAGCTTTCTTT.

This clonotype was found many times. This sequence joins TRBV4-2 and TRBJ2-7, with 8 bases matching TRBD1. The CDR3 sequence is 15 residues long. The junction had 8 bases not matched to a gene; V was cut back by 3 bases and J by 4 bases. From germline, CDR1 is LGHNA and CDR2 YNFKEQ. The CDR3 DNA reads as TGTGCCAGCAGCCATGTGGGACAGGTTGCTTACGAGCAGTACTTC. Translating it yields CASSHVGQVAYEQYF.

The chain joins TRBV12-5 to TRBJ2-4, with D uncertain. V lost 1 base to trimming and J lost 14 bases, with 3 bases between them. CDR1 LGHNT and CDR2 FRNRAP come from the germline V gene. This CDR3 region has 9 residues. CDR3 in DNA: TGTGCTAGTGGTTTGGGCGAGTACTTC. Its protein is CASGLGEYF. The complete variable domain, with remaining parts taken from reference TRBV12-5 and TRBJ2-4, reads DARVTQTPRHKVTEMGQEVTMRCQPILGHNTVFWYRQTMMQGLELLAYFRNRAPLDDSGMPKDRFSAEMPDATLATLKIQPSEPRDSAVYFCASGLGEYFGAGTRLSVL.

The rearrangement links TRBV12-3 or TRBV12-4 to TRBJ1-2, with 7 bases lining up with TRBD1. J gave up 7 bases and V 6 bases, and 8 bases lay outside the gene matches. This CDR3 is 13 amino acids long. The CDR3 nucleotides read TGTGCCAGCAGCCCCGGGACAGAAGTTGGCTACACCTTC. Translating it yields CASSPGTEVGYTF.

V and J are TRBV9 and TRBJ1-5, with D unresolved. The CDR3 consists of 14 residues. The ends were cut back, 0 bases at V and 1 base at J, with 5 bases in the middle. Germline assignment: CDR1 SGDLS and CDR2 YYNGEE. CDR3 sequence (DNA): TGTGCCAGCAGCGTAGGAGACAGCAATCAGCCCCAGCATTTT. It is translated as CASSVGDSNQPQHF.

This sequence joins TRBV27 and TRBJ1-6; perhaps TRBD1 as D (6 bases). With 6 bases removed from V and 4 bases from J, the gap between germline ends came to 10 bases. The CDR3 extends over 14 amino acids. Germline assignment: CDR1 MNHEY and CDR2 SMNVEV (reference sequence). The CDR3 spells CASRTTGYNSPLHF. The CDR3 DNA is TGTGCCAGCAGGACAACAGGGTATAATTCACCCCTCCACTTT.

This clonotype was counted at least ten times. The genes are TRBV11-2 and TRBJ2-7, with 13 bases matching TRBD2. The CDR3 is 15 residues long. Trimming took 4 bases from V and 1 from J; bases not matched to a gene: 1. From germline, CDR1 is SGHAT and CDR2 FQNNGV. CDR3 nucleotide sequence: TGTGCCAGCAGCTCGGGACTAGCGGGGTCCTACGAGCAGTACTTC. It encodes CASSSGLAGSYEQYF.